The following is a T cell receptor beta chain sequence with its context. J lost 0 bases, V lost 5 bases, and 4 bases had no gene match. Germline CDR1 and CDR2: MNHNS and SASEGT. CDR3 size: 17 residues. The TCRbeta library was prepared with unique molecular identifiers. MiXCR, applied by TCRdb to the PCR reads, yields one record per CDR3 protein. The table includes 190,000 or so distinct CDR3 sequences, 6% to 7% detected once. The sample comes from a study of T-cell reconstitution after alpha-beta-depleted transplantation in children. The sequencing here drew on PBMCs from the stem cell graft donor, taken from the stem cell graft. V usage is TRBV6-1 and J usage is TRBJ2-1; 13 nucleotides match TRBD2. This clonotype was sampled from a human donor who donated a stem cell graft to a child with Wiskott-Aldrich syndrome. Here the CDR3 reads CASSLGLAGSSYNEQFF. The CDR3 DNA sequence: TGTGCCAGCAGTCTGGGACTAGCGGGAAGCTCCTACAATGAGCAGTTCTTC.